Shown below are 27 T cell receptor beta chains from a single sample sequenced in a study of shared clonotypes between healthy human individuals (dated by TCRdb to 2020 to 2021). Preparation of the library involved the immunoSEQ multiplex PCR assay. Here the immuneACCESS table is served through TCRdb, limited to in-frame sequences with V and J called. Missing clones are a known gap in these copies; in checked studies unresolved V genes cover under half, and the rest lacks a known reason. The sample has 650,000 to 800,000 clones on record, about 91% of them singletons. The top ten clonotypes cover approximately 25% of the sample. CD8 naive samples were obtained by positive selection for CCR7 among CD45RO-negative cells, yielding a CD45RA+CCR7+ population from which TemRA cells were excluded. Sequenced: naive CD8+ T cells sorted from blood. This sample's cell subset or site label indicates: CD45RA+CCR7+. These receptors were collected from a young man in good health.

The CDR3 is CASSFTGYTYEQYF. The CDR3 DNA reads TGTGCCAGCAGTTTCACGGGGTATACCTACGAGCAGTACTTC. The rearrangement links TRBV27 to TRBJ2-7, with D perhaps matching TRBD2 (5 bases). V dropped 3 bases and J dropped 2 bases, with 11 bases sitting between them. Germline assignment: CDR1 MNHEY and CDR2 SMNVEV (reference sequence). This CDR3 is built from 14 residues.

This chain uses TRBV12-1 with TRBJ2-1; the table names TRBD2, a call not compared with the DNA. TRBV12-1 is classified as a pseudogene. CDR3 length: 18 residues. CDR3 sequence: CASSPNDSVAGGYNEQFF. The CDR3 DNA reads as TGTGCCAGCAGCCCGAATGATTCCGTAGCGGGAGGCTACAATGAGCAGTTCTTC.

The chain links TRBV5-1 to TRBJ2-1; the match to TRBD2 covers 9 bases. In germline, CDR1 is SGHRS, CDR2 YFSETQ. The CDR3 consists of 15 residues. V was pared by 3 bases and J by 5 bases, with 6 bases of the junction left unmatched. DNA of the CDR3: TGCGCCAGCAGCTCAGCGGGAGGTTACAACAATGAGCAGTTCTTC. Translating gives CASSSAGGYNNEQFF.

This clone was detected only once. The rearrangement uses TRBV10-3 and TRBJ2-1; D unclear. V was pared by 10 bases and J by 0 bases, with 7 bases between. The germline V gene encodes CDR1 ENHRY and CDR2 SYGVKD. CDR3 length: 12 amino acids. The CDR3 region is CASRHSYNEQFF. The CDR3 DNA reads TGTGCCAGCAGGCACTCCTACAATGAGCAGTTCTTC.

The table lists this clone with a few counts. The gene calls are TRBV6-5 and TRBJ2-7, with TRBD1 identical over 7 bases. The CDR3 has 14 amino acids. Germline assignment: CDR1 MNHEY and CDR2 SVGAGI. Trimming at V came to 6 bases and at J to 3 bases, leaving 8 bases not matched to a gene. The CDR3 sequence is CASRRTGVVYEQYF. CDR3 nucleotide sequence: TGTGCCAGCAGACGTACAGGGGTGGTCTACGAGCAGTACTTC.

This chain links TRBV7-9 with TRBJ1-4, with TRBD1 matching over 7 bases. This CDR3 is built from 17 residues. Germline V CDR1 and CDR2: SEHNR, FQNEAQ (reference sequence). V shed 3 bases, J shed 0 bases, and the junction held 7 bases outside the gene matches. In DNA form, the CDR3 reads TGTGCCAGCAGCTTCAGGCAGGGGGGTGCAACTAATGAAAAACTGTTTTTT. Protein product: CASSFRQGGATNEKLFF.

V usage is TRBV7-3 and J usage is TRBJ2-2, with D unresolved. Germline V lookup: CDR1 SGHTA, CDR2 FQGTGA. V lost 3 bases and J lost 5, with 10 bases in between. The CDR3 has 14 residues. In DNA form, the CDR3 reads TGTGCCAGCAGCTTCAAGGCCGGTACCGGGGAGCTGTTTTTT. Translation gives CASSFKAGTGELFF.

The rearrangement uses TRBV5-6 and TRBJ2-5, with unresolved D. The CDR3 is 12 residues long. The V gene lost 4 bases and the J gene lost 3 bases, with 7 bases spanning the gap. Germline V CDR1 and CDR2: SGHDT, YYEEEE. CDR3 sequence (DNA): TGTGCCAGCAGCGGGATGAAAGAGACCCAGTACTTC. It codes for CASSGMKETQYF.

CDR3 amino acids: CASSPGGSITGELFF. The CDR3 region has the DNA TGCGCCAGCAGCCCCGGGGGCTCGATCACCGGGGAGCTGTTTTTT. This chain connects TRBV4-1 to TRBJ2-2; the D gene could be TRBD1 or TRBD2 (6 bases each). There are 15 residues in the CDR3. Germline CDR1 reads MGHRA; CDR2 reads YSYEKL. The V end was cut by 4 bases, the J end by 4 bases, with 13 bases between.

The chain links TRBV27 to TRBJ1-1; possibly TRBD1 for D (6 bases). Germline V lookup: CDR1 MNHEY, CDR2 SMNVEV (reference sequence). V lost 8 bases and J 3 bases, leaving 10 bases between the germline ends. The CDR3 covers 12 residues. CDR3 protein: CASRGGYTEAFF. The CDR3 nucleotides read TGTGCCAGCCGAGGGGGGTACACTGAAGCTTTCTTT.

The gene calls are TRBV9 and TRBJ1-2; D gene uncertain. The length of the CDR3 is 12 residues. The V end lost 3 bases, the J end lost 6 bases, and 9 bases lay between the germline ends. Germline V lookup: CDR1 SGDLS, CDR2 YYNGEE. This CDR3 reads CASSEWGDGYTF. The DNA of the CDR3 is TGTGCCAGCAGCGAGTGGGGAGATGGCTACACCTTC.

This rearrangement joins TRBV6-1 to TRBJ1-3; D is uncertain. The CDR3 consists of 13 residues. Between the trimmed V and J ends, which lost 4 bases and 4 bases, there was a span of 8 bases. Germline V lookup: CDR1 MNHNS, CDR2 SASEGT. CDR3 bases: TGTGCCAGCAGTGGGTGGGCAGGAAACACCATATATTTT. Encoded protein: CASSGWAGNTIYF.

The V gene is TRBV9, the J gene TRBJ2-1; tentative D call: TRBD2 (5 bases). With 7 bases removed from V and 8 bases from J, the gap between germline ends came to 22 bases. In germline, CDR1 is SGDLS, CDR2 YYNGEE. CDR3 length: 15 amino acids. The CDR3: CASSQWASSRDEQFF. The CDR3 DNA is TGTGCCAGCTCTCAGTGGGCCAGCTCGAGGGATGAGCAGTTCTTC.

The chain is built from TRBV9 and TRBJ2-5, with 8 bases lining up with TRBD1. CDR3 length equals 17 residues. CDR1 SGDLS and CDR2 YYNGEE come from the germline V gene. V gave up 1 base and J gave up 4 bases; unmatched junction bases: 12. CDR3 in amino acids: CASSVCCRGRGTETQYF. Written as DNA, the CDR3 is TGTGCCAGCAGCGTATGTTGCAGGGGGCGCGGGACAGAGACCCAGTACTTC.

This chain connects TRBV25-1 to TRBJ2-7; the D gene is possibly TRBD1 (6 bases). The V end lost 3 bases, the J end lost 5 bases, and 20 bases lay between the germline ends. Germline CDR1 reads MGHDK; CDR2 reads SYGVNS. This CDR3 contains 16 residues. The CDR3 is CASSDPNTGSTDEQYF. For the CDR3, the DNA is TGTGCCAGCAGTGATCCAAACACAGGGAGTACGGACGAGCAGTACTTC.

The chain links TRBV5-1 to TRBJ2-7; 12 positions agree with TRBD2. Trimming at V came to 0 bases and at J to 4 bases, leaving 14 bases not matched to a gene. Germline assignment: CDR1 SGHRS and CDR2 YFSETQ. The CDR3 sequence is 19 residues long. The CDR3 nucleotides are TGCGCCAGCAGCTTGGGTCTCCCGGACGCGACTAGCGGGAGATACGAGCAGTACTTC. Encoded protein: CASSLGLPDATSGRYEQYF.

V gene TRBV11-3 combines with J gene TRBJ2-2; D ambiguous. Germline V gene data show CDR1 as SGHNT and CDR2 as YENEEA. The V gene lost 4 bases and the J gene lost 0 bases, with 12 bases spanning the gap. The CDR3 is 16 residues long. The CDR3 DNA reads TGTGCCAGCAGCTCCCGTGGGTCCGCGAACACCGGGGAGCTGTTTTTT. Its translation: CASSSRGSANTGELFF.

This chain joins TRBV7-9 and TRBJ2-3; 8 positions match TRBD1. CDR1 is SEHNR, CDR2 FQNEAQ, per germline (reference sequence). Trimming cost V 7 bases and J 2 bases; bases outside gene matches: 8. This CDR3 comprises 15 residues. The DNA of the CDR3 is TGTGCCAGCAACCTACCGACAGGGGCCACAGATACGCAGTATTTT. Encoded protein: CASNLPTGATDTQYF.

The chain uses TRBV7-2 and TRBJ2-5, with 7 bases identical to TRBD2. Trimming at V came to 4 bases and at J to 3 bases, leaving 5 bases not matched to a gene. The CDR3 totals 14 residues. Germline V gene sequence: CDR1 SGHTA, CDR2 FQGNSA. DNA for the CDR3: TGTGCCAGCAGCTATCCTAGCGGAAAAGAGACCCAGTACTTC. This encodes CASSYPSGKETQYF.

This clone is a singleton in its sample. The CDR3 DNA sequence: TGTGCCAGCTTTACCCCCCTCCGGGACAGGGGAAACGAGCAGTACTTC. Protein product: CASFTPLRDRGNEQYF. This chain connects TRBV28 to TRBJ2-7; 10 bases align to TRBD1. CDR3 length: 16 residues. V was pared by 8 bases and J by 5 bases, with 15 bases of the junction left unmatched. CDR1 is MDHEN and CDR2 is SYDVKM in the germline V gene. Variable domain in full (rest from reference TRBV28 and TRBJ2-7): DVKVTQSSRYLVKRTGEKVFLECVQDMDHENMFWYRQDPGLGLRLIYFSYDVKMKEKGDIPEGYSVSREKKERFSLILESASTNQTSMYLCASFTPLRDRGNEQYFGPGTRLTVT.

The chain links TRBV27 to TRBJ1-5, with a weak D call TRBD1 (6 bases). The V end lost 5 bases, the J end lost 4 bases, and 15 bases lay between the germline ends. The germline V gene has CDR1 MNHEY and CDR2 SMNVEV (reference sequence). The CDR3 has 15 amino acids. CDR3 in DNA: TGTGCCAGCAGTCCCCGGGGGGGGGCAAATCAGCCCCAGCATTTT. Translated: CASSPRGGANQPQHF.

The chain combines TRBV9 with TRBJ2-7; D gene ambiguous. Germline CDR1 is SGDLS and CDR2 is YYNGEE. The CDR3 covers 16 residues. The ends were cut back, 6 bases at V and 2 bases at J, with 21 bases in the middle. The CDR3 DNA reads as TGTGCCAGCAACCCCCTCCATGGGTCCACCCCCTACGAGCAGTACTTC. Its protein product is CASNPLHGSTPYEQYF.

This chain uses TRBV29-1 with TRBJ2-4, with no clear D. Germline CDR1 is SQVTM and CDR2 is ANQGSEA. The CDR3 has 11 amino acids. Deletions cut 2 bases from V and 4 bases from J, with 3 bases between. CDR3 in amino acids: CSVELKNIQYF. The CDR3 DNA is TGCAGCGTTGAACTAAAAAACATTCAGTACTTC.

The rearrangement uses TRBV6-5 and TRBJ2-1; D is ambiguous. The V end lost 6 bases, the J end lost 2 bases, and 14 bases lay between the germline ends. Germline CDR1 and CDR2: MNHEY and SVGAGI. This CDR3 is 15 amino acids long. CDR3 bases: TGTGCCAGCAGCAACAATGGGGTCACCTACAATGAGCAGTTCTTC. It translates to CASSNNGVTYNEQFF.

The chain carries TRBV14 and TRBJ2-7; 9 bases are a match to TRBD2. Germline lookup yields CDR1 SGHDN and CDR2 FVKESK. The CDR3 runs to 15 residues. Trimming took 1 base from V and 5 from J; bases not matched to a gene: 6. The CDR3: CASSQGNSGSHEQYF. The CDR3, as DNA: TGTGCCAGCAGCCAAGGAAATAGCGGGAGCCACGAGCAGTACTTC.

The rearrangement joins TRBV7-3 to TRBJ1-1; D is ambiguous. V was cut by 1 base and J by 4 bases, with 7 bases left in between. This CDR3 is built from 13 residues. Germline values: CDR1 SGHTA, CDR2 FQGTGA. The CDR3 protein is CASSLSPSTEAFF. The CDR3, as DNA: TGTGCCAGCAGCTTAAGCCCGAGCACTGAAGCTTTCTTT. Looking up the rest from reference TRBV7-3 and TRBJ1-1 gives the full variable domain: GAGVSQTPSNKVTEKGKYVELRCDPISGHTALYWYRQSLGQGPEFLIYFQGTGAADDSGLPNDRFFAVRPEGSVSTLKIQRTERGDSAVYLCASSLSPSTEAFFGQGTRLTVV.

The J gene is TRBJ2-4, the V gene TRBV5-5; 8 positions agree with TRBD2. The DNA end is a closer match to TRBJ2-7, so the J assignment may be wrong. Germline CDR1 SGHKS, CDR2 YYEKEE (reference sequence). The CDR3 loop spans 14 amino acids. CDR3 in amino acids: CASSLAGVGGEQYF. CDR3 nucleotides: TGTGCCAGCAGCTTAGCGGGAGTTGGGGGCGAGCAGTACTTC.